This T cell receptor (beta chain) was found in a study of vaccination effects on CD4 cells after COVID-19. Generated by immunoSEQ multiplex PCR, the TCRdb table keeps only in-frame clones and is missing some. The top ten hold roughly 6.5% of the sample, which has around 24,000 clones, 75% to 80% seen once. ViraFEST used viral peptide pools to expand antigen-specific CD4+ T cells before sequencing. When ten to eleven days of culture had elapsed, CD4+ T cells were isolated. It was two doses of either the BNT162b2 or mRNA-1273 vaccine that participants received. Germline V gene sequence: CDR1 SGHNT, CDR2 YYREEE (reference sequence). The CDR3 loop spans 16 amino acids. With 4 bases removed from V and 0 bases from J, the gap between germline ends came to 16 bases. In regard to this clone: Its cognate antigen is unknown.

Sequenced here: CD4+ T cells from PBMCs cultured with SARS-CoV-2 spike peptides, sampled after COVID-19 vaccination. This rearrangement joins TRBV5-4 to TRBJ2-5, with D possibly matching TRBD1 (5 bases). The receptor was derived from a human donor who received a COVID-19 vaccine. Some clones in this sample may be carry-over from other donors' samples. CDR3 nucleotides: TGTGCCAGCAGCCCCGGTCAGGGCTTGTACCAAGAGACCCAGTACTTC. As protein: CASSPGQGLYQETQYF.